This paragraph reports one T cell receptor beta chain. It has no known antigen specificity. No much larger clone exists at a distance of one base, and base qualities are not known. Donors were healthy HIV-negative adults with no recently reported acute infections or vaccinations. Every donor was a Caucasian adult living in Nashville, Tennessee, USA. CD4+ T cells were enriched by magnetic negative selection; naive cells were then positively selected on CD45RA, and the negative fraction formed the memory subset. After blood collection by leukapheresis, PBMCs were isolated using Ficoll-Histopaque density gradient centrifugation and then cryopreserved in the vapor phase of liquid nitrogen. Analytical flow cytometry was used to check the purity and quantity of each magnetically sorted T cell population. Each sorted fraction had its genomic DNA isolated and then quantified by UV absorbance on a Nanodrop 2000c.

This specimen comes from a study of shared clonotypes between healthy human individuals (dated by TCRdb to the early 2020s). For the wider study: A couple of women and a few men aged 18 to 49 years were included in the cohort. Each donor's leukapheresis produced roughly between roughly 0.85 and 10 billion PBMCs. The study deeply sequenced blood TCR repertoires of about 5 healthy adults to estimate repertoire size and the extent of clonotype sharing between individuals. Per donor, three plates each were used for CD4 naive and CD4 memory, two for CD8 naive, and one for CD8 memory. To increase sequencing depth and limit assay-specific biases, different laboratories used diverse techniques to prepare libraries and sequence TCR repertoires. The investigation overall reported the following: Estimated clonotype richness was generally larger for naive than for memory subsets. Because the study included a small number of donors, the genetic and exposure-history diversity represented was limited. Sampling was restricted to blood, and TCR repertoires in tissue are likely to differ from TCR repertoires in blood. Compared with non-shared clonotypes, the clonotypes found in all four sorted-subset donors had higher generation probabilities. Rarefaction of sorted-subset datasets indicated incomplete sequencing despite the large sequencing depth. Pairwise subsampling indicated that sequencing depth was expected to affect the degree of clonotype sharing among donors. About 4.5% of naive CD4, 3.5% of naive CD8, about 2.1% of memory CD4, and 0.4% of memory CD8 clonotypes were shared across a handful of donors.

The CDR3 numbers 15 residues from cysteine through phenylalanine. The DNA shown is the 45-base CDR3, in frame from base 1. At the junction V is shortened by 3 bases and J by 3 bases, with 12 bases in between. CDR1 and CDR2, looked up from the germline V gene, are SNHLY and FYNNEI. Using the deep immunoSEQ assay, TCR CDR3 regions were amplified from genomic DNA by multiplex PCR. Genomic DNA extracted from each cell subset was distributed evenly over all wells of several immunoSEQ 96-well plates, and each plate served as one replicate. For sorted subsets, about 200 ng genomic DNA, equal to 25,000 to 35,000 T cell genomes, was loaded into each replicate PCR. Purified libraries were quantified with a Qubit 3.0 fluorometer, sized on a Bioanalyzer 2100, and re-quantified with the KAPA Library Quantification kit. Every immunoSEQ 96-well plate was sequenced on a separate single-read 150-cycle Illumina NextSeq 550 flow cell. The paper's data handling went like this. Because only junctional sequences without quality scores were contained in the immunoSEQ output, filtering matching that applied to full-length reads could not be performed. Sequences were annotated with PyIR, a Python wrapper for IgBLAST v1.9, using IMGT germline references to assign V/J genes and CDR3. Reads were removed for weak V/J assignments (E-value above 1e-6), missing CDR3, stop codons, out-of-frame junctions, or ambiguous translated residues. V3J clonotypes were defined as sequences sharing an identical inferred V gene, J gene, and CDR3 amino acid sequence. Percentage overlap between repertoires was calculated by dividing the number of shared unique clonotypes by the size of the smaller repertoire. Repertoire richness was assessed with RTK rarefaction, the Chao1 estimator, and Recon v2.1 estimates of unobserved clonotypes. OLGA was used to compute generation probabilities for all TCRbeta clonotypes that the gDNA method yielded from a handful of donors. Not all clones reach the TCRdb copy of this immuneACCESS table, which keeps in-frame sequences only. Checked studies attribute under half of the gap to unresolved V genes and leave the rest unexplained. The D gene and trimming were derived from the DNA, and the V and J assignments and clone size from that table. The sample contains some 2,500,000 clones, 80% to 95% of them found a single time. Clones ranked in the top ten supply 0.37% of the sample.

The chain is assembled from TRBV2 and TRBJ2-1; tentative D gene TRBD2, with 6 bases matching. This TCR came from a man aged 18 to 29 in good health. Some clones in this sample may be carry-over from other donors' samples. Sequencing was done on a sample of naive CD4+ T cells from PBMCs. The sample's cell subset or site, from its label and the paper: CD45RA+ positively selected. The CDR3 protein: CASSEEGGSYNEQFF. The DNA sequence reads TGTGCCAGCAGTGAGGAGGGAGGCAGCTACAATGAGCAGTTCTTC.